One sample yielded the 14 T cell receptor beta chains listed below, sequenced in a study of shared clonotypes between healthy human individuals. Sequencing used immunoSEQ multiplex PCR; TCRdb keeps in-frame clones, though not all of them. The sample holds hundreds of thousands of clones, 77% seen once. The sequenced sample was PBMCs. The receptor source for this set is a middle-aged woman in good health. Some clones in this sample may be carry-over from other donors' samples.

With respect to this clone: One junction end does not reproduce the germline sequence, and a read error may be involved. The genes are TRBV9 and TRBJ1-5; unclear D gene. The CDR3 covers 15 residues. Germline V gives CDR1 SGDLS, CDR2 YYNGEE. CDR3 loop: CASSGDLNSIQPQHF. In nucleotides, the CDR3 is TGTGCCAGCAGCGGGGATCTAAATAGCATTCAGCCCCAGCATTTT.

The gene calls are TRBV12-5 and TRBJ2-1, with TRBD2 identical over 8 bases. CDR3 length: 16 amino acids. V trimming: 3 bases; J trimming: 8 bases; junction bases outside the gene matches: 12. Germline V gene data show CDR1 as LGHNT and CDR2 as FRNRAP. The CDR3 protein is CASGLGKGLVSDEQFF. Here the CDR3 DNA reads TGTGCTAGTGGTTTAGGGAAGGGACTAGTGTCAGATGAGCAGTTCTTC.

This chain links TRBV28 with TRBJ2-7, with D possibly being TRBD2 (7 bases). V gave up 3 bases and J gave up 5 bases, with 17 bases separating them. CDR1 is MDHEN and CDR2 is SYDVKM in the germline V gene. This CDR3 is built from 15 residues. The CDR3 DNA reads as TGTGCCAGCAGTTTGGGGGGGCTGAGTTCGCACGAGCAGTACTTC. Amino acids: CASSLGGLSSHEQYF.

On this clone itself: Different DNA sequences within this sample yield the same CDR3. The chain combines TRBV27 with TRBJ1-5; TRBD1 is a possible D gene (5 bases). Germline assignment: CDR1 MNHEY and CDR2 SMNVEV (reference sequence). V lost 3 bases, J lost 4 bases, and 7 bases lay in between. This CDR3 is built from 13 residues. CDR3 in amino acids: CASSFGGNQPQHF. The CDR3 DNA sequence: TGTGCCAGCAGTTTTGGGGGAAATCAGCCCCAGCATTTT.

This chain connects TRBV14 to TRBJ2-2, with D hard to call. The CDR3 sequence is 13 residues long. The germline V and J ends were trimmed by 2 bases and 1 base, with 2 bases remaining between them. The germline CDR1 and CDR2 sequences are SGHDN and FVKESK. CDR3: CASSQMNTGELFF. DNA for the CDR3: TGTGCCAGCAGCCAAATGAACACCGGGGAGCTGTTTTTT. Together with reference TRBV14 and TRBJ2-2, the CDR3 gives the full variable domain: EAGVTQFPSHSVIEKGQTVTLRCDPISGHDNLYWYRRVMGKEIKFLLHFVKESKQDESGMPNNRFLAERTGGTYSTLKVQPAELEDSGVYFCASSQMNTGELFFGEGSRLTVL.

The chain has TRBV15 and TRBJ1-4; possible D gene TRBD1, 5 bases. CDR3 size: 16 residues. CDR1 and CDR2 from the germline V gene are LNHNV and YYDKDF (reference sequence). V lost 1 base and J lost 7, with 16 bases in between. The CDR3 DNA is TGTGCCACCAGCAGAGCAGGAAGGGGTATTTCTGAAAAACTGTTTTTT. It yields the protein CATSRAGRGISEKLFF.

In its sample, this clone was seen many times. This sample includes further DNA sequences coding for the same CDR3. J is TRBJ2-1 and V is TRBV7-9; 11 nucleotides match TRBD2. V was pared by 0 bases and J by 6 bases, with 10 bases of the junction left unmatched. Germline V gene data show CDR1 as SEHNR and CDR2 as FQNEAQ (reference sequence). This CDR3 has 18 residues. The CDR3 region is CASSLALQLAGGINEQFF. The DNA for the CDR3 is TGTGCCAGCAGCTTAGCGCTGCAGCTAGCGGGAGGAATCAATGAGCAGTTCTTC.

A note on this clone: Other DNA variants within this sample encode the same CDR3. The CDR3, as DNA: TGTGCCAGCAGAGGACAGGCCACCTACGAGCAGTACTTC. Translating gives CASRGQATYEQYF. The genes are TRBV28 and TRBJ2-7, with 7 bases identical to TRBD1. V gave up 6 bases and J gave up 2 bases; unmatched junction bases: 4. The length of the CDR3 is 13 residues. Looked up from germline, CDR1 is MDHEN and CDR2 is SYDVKM.

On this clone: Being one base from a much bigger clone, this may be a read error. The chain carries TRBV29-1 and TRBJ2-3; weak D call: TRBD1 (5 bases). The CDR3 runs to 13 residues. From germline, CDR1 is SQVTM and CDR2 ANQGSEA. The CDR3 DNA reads TGCGGCGTTGAGGCCAGGGCCACAGATACGCAGTATTTT. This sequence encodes CGVEARATDTQYF.

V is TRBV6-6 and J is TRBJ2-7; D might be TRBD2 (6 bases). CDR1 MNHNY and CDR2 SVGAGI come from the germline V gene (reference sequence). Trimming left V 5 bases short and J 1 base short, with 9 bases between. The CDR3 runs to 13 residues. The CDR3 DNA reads TGTGCCAGCAGTAGACTAGGATCCTACGAGCAGTACTTC. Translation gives CASSRLGSYEQYF.

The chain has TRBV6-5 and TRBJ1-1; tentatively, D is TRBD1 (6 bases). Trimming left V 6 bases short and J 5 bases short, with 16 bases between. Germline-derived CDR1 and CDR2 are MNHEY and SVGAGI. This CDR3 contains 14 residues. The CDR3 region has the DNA TGTGCCAGCAGGGCGGCGGGGGCGCAAACTGAAGCTTTCTTT. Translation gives CASRAAGAQTEAFF.

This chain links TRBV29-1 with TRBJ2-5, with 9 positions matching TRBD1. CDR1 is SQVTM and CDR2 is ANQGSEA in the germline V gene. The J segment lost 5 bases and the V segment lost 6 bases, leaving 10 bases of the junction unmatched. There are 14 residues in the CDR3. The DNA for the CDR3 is TGCAGCGTGGCAACAGGGGGCACTACTGAGACCCAGTACTTC. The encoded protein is CSVATGGTTETQYF.

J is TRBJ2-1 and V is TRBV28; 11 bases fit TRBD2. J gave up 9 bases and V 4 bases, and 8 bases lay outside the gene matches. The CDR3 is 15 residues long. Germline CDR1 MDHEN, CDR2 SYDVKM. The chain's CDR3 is CASSSGLAGGGEQFF. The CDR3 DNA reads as TGTGCCAGCAGTTCGGGGCTAGCGGGAGGCGGTGAGCAGTTCTTC. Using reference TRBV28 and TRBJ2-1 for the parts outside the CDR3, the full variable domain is DVKVTQSSRYLVKRTGEKVFLECVQDMDHENMFWYRQDPGLGLRLIYFSYDVKMKEKGDIPEGYSVSREKKERFSLILESASTNQTSMYLCASSSGLAGGGEQFFGPGTRLTVL.

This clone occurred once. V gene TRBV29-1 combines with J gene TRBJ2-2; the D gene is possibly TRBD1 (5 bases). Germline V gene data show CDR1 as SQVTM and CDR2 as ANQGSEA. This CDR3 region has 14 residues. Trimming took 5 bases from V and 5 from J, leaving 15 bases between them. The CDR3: CSVLSAKGTGELFF. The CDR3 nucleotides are TGCAGCGTTCTGTCAGCTAAGGGGACCGGGGAGCTGTTTTTT.